The 10 T cell receptor beta chains given below trace back to one sample, sequenced in a study of OX40 agonist ivuxolimab in advanced cancers. Produced via immunoSEQ multiplex PCR; TCRdb's table is partial and in-frame only. The sample contains about 150,000 clones, 85% to 95% of which appear only once. The sequencing here drew on CD4+ or CD8+ T cells sorted from blood, taken in a trial of the OX40 agonist ivuxolimab. These receptors all stem from an adult with an advanced solid tumor such as melanoma, head and neck, liver or kidney cancer.

This chain links TRBV9 with TRBJ1-1; D unresolved. Trimming left V 4 bases short and J 3 bases short, with 13 bases between. CDR1 and CDR2 (germline): SGDLS, YYNGEE. The CDR3 has 14 residues. CDR3 DNA: TGTGCCAGCAGCCCCCGCTTGACGTACACTGAAGCTTTCTTT. Encoded protein: CASSPRLTYTEAFF.

The chain joins TRBV19 to TRBJ2-5, with D possibly being TRBD1 or TRBD2 (6 bases each). Between the trimmed V and J ends, which lost 7 bases and 2 bases, there was a span of 11 bases. This CDR3 has 13 amino acids. CDR1 and CDR2 (germline): LNHDA, SQIVND (reference sequence). CDR3 protein: CASTRGPQETQYF. CDR3 nucleotides: TGTGCCAGTACCCGGGGGCCACAAGAGACCCAGTACTTC.

The chain uses TRBV4-1 and TRBJ1-2; D not certain. The CDR3 is 13 amino acids. In germline, CDR1 is MGHRA, CDR2 YSYEKL. Deletions cut 2 bases from V and 8 bases from J, with 12 bases between. CDR3 residues: CASSQWVGYGYTF. The CDR3 DNA reads TGCGCCAGCAGCCAATGGGTGGGTTACGGCTACACCTTC.

The chain has TRBV10-3 and TRBJ2-5; TRBD2 matches 9 bases. Germline V CDR1 and CDR2: ENHRY, SYGVKD. CDR3 length: 14 amino acids. The ends lost 4 bases at V and 5 bases at J; junction bases unmatched: 5. CDR3 sequence (DNA): TGTGCCATCAGTGTGGGCGGGGGGGCGGAGACCCAGTACTTC. Translated: CAISVGGGAETQYF.

V usage is TRBV7-8 and J usage is TRBJ2-2, with 7 bases aligning to TRBD1. The V gene's germline CDR1 is SGHVS and CDR2 FQNEAQ. CDR3 length: 17 residues. V shed 1 base and J 5 bases; nucleotides not matched to a gene: 10. This chain's CDR3 is CASSLVRFQGQTGELFF. The CDR3 nucleotides read TGTGCCAGCAGCTTAGTTCGTTTCCAGGGACAGACCGGGGAGCTGTTTTTT.

The J gene is TRBJ1-6, the V gene TRBV7-8, with D possibly matching TRBD1 (5 bases). The length of the CDR3 is 15 residues. CDR1 is SGHVS and CDR2 is FQNEAQ in the germline V gene. The V end lost 6 bases, the J end lost 0 bases, and 9 bases lay between the germline ends. This CDR3 reads CASRGRSSYNSPLHF. The CDR3 DNA reads as TGTGCCAGCAGGGGGCGGAGCTCCTATAATTCACCCCTCCACTTT. Together with reference TRBV7-8 and TRBJ1-6, the CDR3 gives the full variable domain: GAGVSQSPRYKVAKRGQDVALRCDPISGHVSLFWYQQALGQGPEFLTYFQNEAQLDKSGLPSDRFFAERPEGSVSTLKIQRTQQEDSAVYLCASRGRSSYNSPLHFGNGTRLTVT.

The chain links TRBV9 to TRBJ2-1; D possibly corresponds to TRBD2 (5 bases). This CDR3 comprises 15 residues. Germline assignment: CDR1 SGDLS and CDR2 YYNGEE. V was shortened by 4 bases and J by 4 bases, with 15 bases between the two germline ends. The CDR3 nucleotides read TGTGCCAGCAGCAAAGTCAGCGGAATTTACAATGAGCAGTTCTTC. Translated, it gives CASSKVSGIYNEQFF.

The CDR3 region is CASSVGTARGEKLFF. The CDR3 DNA reads TGTGCCAGCAGTGTGGGGACAGCCCGGGGGGAAAAACTGTTTTTT. J is TRBJ1-4 and V is TRBV6-1, with 7 bases matching TRBD1. V lost 4 bases and J lost 8; bases outside the gene matches: 10. Germline-derived CDR1 and CDR2 are MNHNS and SASEGT. This CDR3 comprises 15 residues.

V gene TRBV5-1 combines with J gene TRBJ2-4; 10 bases agree with TRBD1. Germline CDR1 SGHRS, CDR2 YFSETQ. CDR3 size: 18 residues. Trimming took 3 bases from V and 1 from J; bases not matched to a gene: 10. The CDR3 DNA is TGCGCCAGCAGCTGGAGGACAGGGGGTCTTTCGGCCAAAAACATTCAGTACTTC. Amino acids: CASSWRTGGLSAKNIQYF.

The chain joins TRBV30 to TRBJ1-4, with D unresolved. CDR1 is GTSNPN, CDR2 SVGIG, per germline (reference sequence). Trimming removed 1 base at V and 7 bases at J, with 31 bases between. The CDR3 extends over 20 amino acids. The CDR3 sequence: CAWSAYTTPVEHGLREKLFF. CDR3 sequence (DNA): TGTGCCTGGAGTGCCTACACAACACCCGTGGAGCACGGTCTGCGTGAAAAACTGTTTTTT. The full variable domain, its missing parts supplied by reference TRBV30 and TRBJ1-4, is SQTIHQWPATLVQPVGSPLSLECTVEGTSNPNLYWYRQAAGRGLQLLFYSVGIGQISSEVPQNLSASRPQDRQFILSSKKLLLSDSGFYLCAWSAYTTPVEHGLREKLFFGSGTQLSVL.